This is a list of T cell receptor beta chains from one sample in a study of beta chain features in type 1 diabetes. Sequencing used immunoSEQ multiplex PCR; TCRdb keeps in-frame clones, though not all of them. The table records fewer than 650,000 clones, about 16% of them present only once. Sample: naive CD4+ T cells from blood. The receptor set was obtained from a man aged 18 to 35 in good health. The CDR3 runs from the conserved cysteine through the conserved F or W. Fields, in order: D gene, V gene, CDR3 length, J gene, clone size, CDR3 DNA, CDR3 protein. The D gene is left open where the match is weak. The size field is filled for only some rows; it gives once, few, many or a size class.

d_gene: TRBD2
v_gene: TRBV7-6
len: 15
j_gene: TRBJ2-7
abundance: NA
CDR3nt: TGTGCCAGCAGCTTAGTGCGGGGGGACACCTACGAGCAGTACTTC
CDR3aa: CASSLVRGDTYEQYF

d_gene: TRBD2
v_gene: TRBV5-4
len: 17
j_gene: TRBJ2-5
abundance: few
CDR3nt: TGTGCCAGCAGCCCATCGGGGGGGGCGGTCTCTCAAGAGACCCAGTACTTC
CDR3aa: CASSPSGGAVSQETQYF

d_gene: TRBD1
v_gene: TRBV4-1
len: 16
j_gene: TRBJ2-7
abundance: NA
CDR3nt: TGCGCCAGCAGCCAAGGGTCCGGGACAGGAGCCTACGAGCAGTACTTC
CDR3aa: CASSQGSGTGAYEQYF

d_gene: TRBD1
v_gene: TRBV6-6
len: 13
j_gene: TRBJ1-2
abundance: NA
CDR3nt: TGTGCCAGCAGTACGACAGGGCTCTATGGCTACACCTTC
CDR3aa: CASSTTGLYGYTF

d_gene: TRBD2
v_gene: TRBV7-2
len: 17
j_gene: TRBJ2-5
abundance: NA
CDR3nt: TGTGCCAGCAGCGGCCAGCCCGGGACTAGAAGGCAAGAGACCCAGTACTTC
CDR3aa: CASSGQPGTRRQETQYF

d_gene: NA
v_gene: TRBV7-9
len: 14
j_gene: TRBJ2-5
abundance: few
CDR3nt: TGTGCCAGCAGCCCAAGGGACACGCAAGAGACCCAGTACTTC
CDR3aa: CASSPRDTQETQYF

d_gene: TRBD1
v_gene: TRBV4-1
len: 17
j_gene: TRBJ1-6
abundance: NA
CDR3nt: TGCGCCAGCCGGCCCCAGGGACAGCTCAGGAGTAATTCACCCCTCCACTTT
CDR3aa: CASRPQGQLRSNSPLHF

d_gene: TRBD2
v_gene: TRBV5-4
len: 12
j_gene: TRBJ2-1
abundance: few
CDR3nt: TGTGCTCTTAGCGGGATAGTCAATGAGCAGTTCTTC
CDR3aa: CALSGIVNEQFF

d_gene: NA
v_gene: TRBV18
len: 14
j_gene: TRBJ1-1
abundance: few
CDR3nt: TGTGCCAGCTCCACCACTGCCGTTCAGTATGAAGCTTTCTTT
CDR3aa: CASSTTAVQYEAFF

d_gene: TRBD2
v_gene: TRBV4-1
len: 15
j_gene: TRBJ2-3
abundance: NA
CDR3nt: TGCGCCAGCAGTCTACTAGCGGGAGTCACAGATACGCAGTATTTT
CDR3aa: CASSLLAGVTDTQYF

d_gene: TRBD1
v_gene: TRBV5-1
len: 14
j_gene: TRBJ1-5
abundance: NA
CDR3nt: TGCGCCAGCAGCTTGGGACAGGGTGGACAGCCCCAGCATTTT
CDR3aa: CASSLGQGGQPQHF

d_gene: TRBD1
v_gene: TRBV28
len: 14
j_gene: TRBJ2-5
abundance: NA
CDR3nt: TGTGCCAGCAGTACCGGGACAGGGTCAGAGACCCAGTACTTC
CDR3aa: CASSTGTGSETQYF

d_gene: NA
v_gene: TRBV2
len: 14
j_gene: TRBJ2-7
abundance: NA
CDR3nt: TGTGCCAGCATCGAAGACCGCGTGAGGTACGAGCAGTACTTC
CDR3aa: CASIEDRVRYEQYF